This T cell receptor beta chain came from a study of T-cell memory formation after mild COVID-19. TCRdb re-derived calls from the 5' RACE reads in MiXCR, one entry per CDR3 protein. The data show 550,000 to 600,000 distinct CDR3 sequences, roughly 17% seen once. Study results and caveats: Memory from before infection featured some responding clones, which suggests cross-reactive memory joined. CD4+ contracting clones were mainly CM and EM; CD8+ ones, EMRA. A balance of CD4 and CD8 characterized clones contracting day 15 to 85, whereas later expanders leaned CD4+.

Trimming at V came to 1 base and at J to 4 bases, leaving 11 bases not matched to a gene. The CDR3 extends over 16 amino acids. Germline CDR1 and CDR2: SGHRS and YFSETQ. This clonotype was detected a few times. Its target is not known. Input material: PBMCs or a T cell subset sorted from them (not recorded which). The source of this sequence is an adult woman who had mild COVID-19 (a few samples of this study predate the infection). Cell type and time point are not known. The chain couples TRBV5-1 to TRBJ2-7; TRBD1 matches 7 bases. This CDR3 is CASSLTPGQLEYEQYF. The CDR3 region has the DNA TGCGCCAGCAGCTTGACCCCGGGACAGCTCGAATACGAGCAGTACTTC.